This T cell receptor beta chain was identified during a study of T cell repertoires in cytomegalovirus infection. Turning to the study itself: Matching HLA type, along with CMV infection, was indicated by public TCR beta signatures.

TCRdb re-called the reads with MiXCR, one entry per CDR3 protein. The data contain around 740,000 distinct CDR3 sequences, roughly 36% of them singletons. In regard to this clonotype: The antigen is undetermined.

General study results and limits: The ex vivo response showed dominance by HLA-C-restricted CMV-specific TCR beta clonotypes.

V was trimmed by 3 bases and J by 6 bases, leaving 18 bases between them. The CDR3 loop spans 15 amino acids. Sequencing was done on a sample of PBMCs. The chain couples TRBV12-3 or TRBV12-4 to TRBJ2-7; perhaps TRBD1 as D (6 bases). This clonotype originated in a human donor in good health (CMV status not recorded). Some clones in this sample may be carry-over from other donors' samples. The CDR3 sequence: CASSFLGAGGGEQYF. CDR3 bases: TGTGCCAGCAGTTTTCTGGGGGCTGGTGGAGGCGAGCAGTACTTC.